Following are 10 T cell receptor beta chains from one sample sequenced in a study of T cells expressing NK-cell markers. TCRdb re-called the 5' RACE reads, yielding one record per CDR3 amino acid sequence without DNA. The sample has 300,000 to 450,000 distinct CDR3 sequences. Sequencing was done on a sample of blood T cells: a sorted CD56 or NKG2C T cell subset, CD4+ or CD8+ T cells, or bulk PBMC T cells (not recorded which). The receptors stem from a man aged 18 to 69 in good health.

V is TRBV28 and J is TRBJ2-1; TCRdb returns TRBD2, unconfirmable since there is no DNA. The CDR3 is 17 amino acids. CDR1 and CDR2 (germline): MDHEN, SYDVKM. CDR3 in amino acids: CASSLAQGQDPYNEQFF.

The chain recombines TRBV7-3 with TRBJ1-2. Germline CDR1 SGHTA, CDR2 FQGTGA. This CDR3 has 13 amino acids. Here the CDR3 reads CASSLNTHYGYTF. The full variable domain, with the rest looked up from reference TRBV7-3 and TRBJ1-2, is GAGVSQTPSNKVTEKGKYVELRCDPISGHTALYWYRQSLGQGPEFLIYFQGTGAADDSGLPNDRFFAVRPEGSVSTLKIQRTERGDSAVYLCASSLNTHYGYTFGSGTRLTVV.

The rearrangement joins TRBV11-2 to TRBJ1-4. Looked up from germline, CDR1 is SGHAT and CDR2 is FQNNGV. The CDR3 has 12 amino acids. CDR3 region: CASSHLGEKLFF.

V is TRBV2 and J is TRBJ1-2; TCRdb picks TRBD1, but there is no DNA to check that call. This CDR3 spans 15 amino acids. Germline loops: CDR1 SNHLY, CDR2 FYNNEI. CDR3: CARPKRGRTNYGYTF.

The chain uses TRBV14 and TRBJ2-3; TCRdb designates TRBD2, a call that cannot be tested without DNA. The CDR3 is 17 residues long. The germline V gene has CDR1 SGHDN and CDR2 FVKESK. This CDR3 is CASSPGSLAGGTDTQYF.

V gene TRBV6-1 combines with J gene TRBJ2-3; the D call of TRBD2 rests on TCRdb alone, since no DNA is present to check it. Germline CDR1 MNHNS, CDR2 SASEGT. There are 16 residues in the CDR3. The CDR3 here is CASSDIAGDPTDTQYF.

The chain is built from TRBV6-1 and TRBJ1-2. This CDR3 comprises 16 residues. Per the germline V gene, CDR1 is MNHNS and CDR2 is SASEGT. The CDR3 loop reads CASRSHWLGSNYGYTF.

The chain couples TRBV27 to TRBJ1-1. The CDR3 is made up of 13 amino acids. The germline V gene encodes CDR1 MNHEY and CDR2 SMNVEV (reference sequence). The CDR3 loop reads CASSLRENTEAFF.

The chain joins TRBV4-2 to TRBJ1-4; the D gene TCRdb calls, TRBD1, cannot be checked with no DNA. CDR3 length: 16 amino acids. From germline, CDR1 is LGHNA and CDR2 YNFKEQ. The CDR3 reads CASSQVTGSTNEKLFF.

V gene TRBV20-1 combines with J gene TRBJ2-5; absent DNA, TCRdb's TRBD2 call cannot be checked. The CDR3 is 15 residues long. Looked up from germline, CDR1 is DFQATT and CDR2 is SNEGSKA (reference sequence). The CDR3 protein is CSAPPRRGVQETQYF.